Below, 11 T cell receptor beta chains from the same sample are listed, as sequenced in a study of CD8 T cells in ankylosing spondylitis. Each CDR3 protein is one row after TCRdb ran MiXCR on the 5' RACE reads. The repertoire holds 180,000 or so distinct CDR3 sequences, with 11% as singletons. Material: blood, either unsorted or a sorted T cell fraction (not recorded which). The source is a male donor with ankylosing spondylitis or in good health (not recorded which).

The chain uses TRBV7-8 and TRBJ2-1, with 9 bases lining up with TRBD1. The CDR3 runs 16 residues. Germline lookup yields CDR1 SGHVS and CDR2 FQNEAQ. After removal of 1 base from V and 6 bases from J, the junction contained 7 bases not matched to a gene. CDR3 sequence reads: CASSLGAGQGSNEQFF. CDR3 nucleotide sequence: TGTGCCAGCAGCTTAGGGGCGGGACAGGGAAGCAATGAGCAGTTCTTC.

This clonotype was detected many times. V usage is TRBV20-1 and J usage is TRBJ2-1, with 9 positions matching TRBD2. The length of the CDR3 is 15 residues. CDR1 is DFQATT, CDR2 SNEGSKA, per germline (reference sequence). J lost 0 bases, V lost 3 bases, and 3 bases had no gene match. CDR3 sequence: CSARNSGGSYNEQFF. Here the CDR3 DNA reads TGCAGTGCTAGGAATAGCGGGGGCTCCTACAATGAGCAGTTCTTC.

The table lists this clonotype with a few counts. In nucleotides, the CDR3 is TGTGCCAGCAGCTTAGACCGATCCCGGGAGACCCAGTACTTC. Its translation is CASSLDRSRETQYF. The V gene is TRBV7-2, the J gene TRBJ2-5; D not certain. Germline V CDR1 and CDR2: SGHTA, FQGNSA. The CDR3 sequence is 14 residues long. The V end was cut by 1 base, the J end by 5 bases, with 11 bases between. Variable domain in full (rest from reference TRBV7-2 and TRBJ2-5): GAGVSQSPSNKVTEKGKDVELRCDPISGHTALYWYRQSLGQGLEFLIYFQGNSAPDKSGLPSDRFSAERTGGSVSTLTIQRTQQEDSAVYLCASSLDRSRETQYFGPGTRLLVL.

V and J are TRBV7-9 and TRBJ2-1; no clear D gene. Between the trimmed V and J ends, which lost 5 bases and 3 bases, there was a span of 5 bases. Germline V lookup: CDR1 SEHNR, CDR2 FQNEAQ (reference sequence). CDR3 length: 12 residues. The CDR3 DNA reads TGTGCCAGCAGCCAGGACTACAATGAGCAGTTCTTC. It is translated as CASSQDYNEQFF.

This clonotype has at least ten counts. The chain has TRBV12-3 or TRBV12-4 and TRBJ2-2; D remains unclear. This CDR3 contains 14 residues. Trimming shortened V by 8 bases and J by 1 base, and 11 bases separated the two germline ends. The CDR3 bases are TGTGCCAGCGCCTCGAGTTTGAACACCGGGGAGCTGTTTTTT. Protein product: CASASSLNTGELFF.

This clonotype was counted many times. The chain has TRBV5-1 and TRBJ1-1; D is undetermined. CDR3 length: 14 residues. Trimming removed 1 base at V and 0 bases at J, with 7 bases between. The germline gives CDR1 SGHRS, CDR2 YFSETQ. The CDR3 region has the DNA TGCGCCAGCAGCTTGCGACTGATGAACACTGAAGCTTTCTTT. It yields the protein CASSLRLMNTEAFF.

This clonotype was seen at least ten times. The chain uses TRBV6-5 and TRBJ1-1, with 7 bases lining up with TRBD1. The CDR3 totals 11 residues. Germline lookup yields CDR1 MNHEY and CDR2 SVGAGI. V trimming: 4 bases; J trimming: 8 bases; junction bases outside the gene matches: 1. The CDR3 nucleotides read TGTGCCAGCAGTTTGGGACAGGAAGCTTTCTTT. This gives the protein CASSLGQEAFF.

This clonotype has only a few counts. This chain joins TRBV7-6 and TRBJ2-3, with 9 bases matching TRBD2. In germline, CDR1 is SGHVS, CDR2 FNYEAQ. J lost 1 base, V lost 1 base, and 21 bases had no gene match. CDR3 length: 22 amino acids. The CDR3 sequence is CASSLVHRAPGLATGGTDTQYF. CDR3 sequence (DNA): TGTGCCAGCAGCTTAGTCCATCGGGCCCCGGGACTAGCCACGGGAGGCACAGATACGCAGTATTTT.

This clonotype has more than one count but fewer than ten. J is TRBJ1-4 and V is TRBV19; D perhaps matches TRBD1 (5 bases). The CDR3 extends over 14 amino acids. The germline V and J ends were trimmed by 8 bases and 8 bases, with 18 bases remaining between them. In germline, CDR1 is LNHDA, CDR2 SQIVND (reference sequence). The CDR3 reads CASQNQGSEEKLFF. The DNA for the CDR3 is TGTGCCAGTCAAAACCAGGGTTCTGAAGAAAAACTGTTTTTT.

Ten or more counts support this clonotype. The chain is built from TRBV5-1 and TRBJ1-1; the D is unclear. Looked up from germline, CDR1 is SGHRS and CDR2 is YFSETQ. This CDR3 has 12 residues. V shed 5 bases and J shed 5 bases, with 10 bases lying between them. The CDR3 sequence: CASSLSGTEAFF. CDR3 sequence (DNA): TGCGCCAGCAGTCTTAGTGGGACTGAAGCTTTCTTT.

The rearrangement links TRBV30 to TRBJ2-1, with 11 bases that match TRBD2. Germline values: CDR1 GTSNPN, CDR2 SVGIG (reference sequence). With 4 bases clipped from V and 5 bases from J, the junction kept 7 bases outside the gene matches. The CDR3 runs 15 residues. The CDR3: CAWKTGTSGDNEQFF. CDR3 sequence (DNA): TGTGCCTGGAAAACCGGGACTAGCGGCGACAATGAGCAGTTCTTC.